A selection of T cell receptor beta chains follows, all from one sample in a study of blood T cell repertoires in COVID-19. The repertoire was sequenced with immunoSEQ multiplex PCR; TCRdb's copy has only in-frame clones and lacks some. Counted here are 250,000 to 300,000 clones, approximately 80% occurring once; the ten biggest clones make up just under 3%. Sequenced input: peripheral blood. These receptors originate from a woman aged 60-75 years with active or convalescent COVID-19. CDR3s include the opening cysteine and the closing phenylalanine or tryptophan. D genes are given only for firm matches. The size entry is marked missing in some rows and otherwise reads once, few, many or a size class.

12	.	.	TRBV19	TRBJ2-1	TGTGCCACCGATGGGCGCCGGAATGAGCAGTTCTTC	CATDGRRNEQFF
13	.	.	TRBV10-3	TRBJ1-6	TGTGCCATCAGTGAACCGACAGGAATACCCCTCCACTTT	CAISEPTGIPLHF
14	few	.	TRBV7-2	TRBJ2-7	TGTGCCAGCAGCCCAGGGAGGGGGGAGGTGCAGCAGTACTTC	CASSPGRGEVQQYF
16	many	.	TRBV9	TRBJ1-3	TGTGCCAGCAGCGTGGGAACAGGGATCTCTGGAAACACCATATATTTT	CASSVGTGISGNTIYF
15	.	TRBD2	TRBV9	TRBJ2-7	TGTGCCAGCAATCGGGCTGGACTAGCGGCCGGCGAGCAGTACTTC	CASNRAGLAAGEQYF
13	.	.	TRBV5-1	TRBJ1-4	TGCGCCAGCAGCAGCGCAACTAATGAAAAACTGTTTTTT	CASSSATNEKLFF
16	once	TRBD2	TRBV7-6	TRBJ2-1	TGTGCCAGCAGCTTATCCTCGGGGGGGAGTTTCAATGAGCAGTTCTTC	CASSLSSGGSFNEQFF
14	.	.	TRBV11-3	TRBJ1-1	TGTGCCAGCAGCTCCCACGGGATGAACACTGAAGCTTTCTTT	CASSSHGMNTEAFF
14	.	.	TRBV10-3	TRBJ1-1	TGTGCCATCACACGGGGTTTAAAGGGTACTGAAGCTTTCTTT	CAITRGLKGTEAFF
15	once	.	TRBV28	TRBJ1-4	TGTGCCAGCAGAACCACCGCAGGGCCTAATGAAAAACTGTTTTTT	CASRTTAGPNEKLFF
14	.	.	TRBV19	TRBJ1-2	TGTGCCAGTAGTATTCTGGCGGGGCGGGGTGGCTACACCTTC	CASSILAGRGGYTF
14	.	.	TRBV5-1	TRBJ2-7	TGCGCCAGCAAGGAGGGGGCAGGTGGTTACGAGCAGTACTTC	CASKEGAGGYEQYF
15	once	.	TRBV6-5	TRBJ1-5	TGTGCCAGCAGTTACGTCGCGGGGAGCAATCAGCCCCAGCATTTT	CASSYVAGSNQPQHF
15	.	TRBD2	TRBV5-1	TRBJ2-1	TGCGCCAGCAGCCCCGGACTAGCGGGGGGGCATGAGCAGTTCTTC	CASSPGLAGGHEQFF
15	.	.	TRBV6-5	TRBJ2-3	TGTGCCAGCGGATTCCGGAACAGCCGCACAGATACGCAGTATTTT	CASGFRNSRTDTQYF
14	few	TRBD1	TRBV7-9	TRBJ2-7	TGTGCCAGCAGCTTACAACAGGGGAGCCACGAGCAGTACTTC	CASSLQQGSHEQYF
15	.	.	TRBV4-3	TRBJ2-6	TGCGCCAGCAGCCCAAGGGGGAGCGGGGCCAACGTCCTGACTTTC	CASSPRGSGANVLTF
16	.	.	TRBV11-3	TRBJ1-1	TGTGCCAGCAGCTTAGGGGGCTTGACAGAGAACACTGAAGCTTTCTTT	CASSLGGLTENTEAFF
14	.	TRBD2	TRBV27	TRBJ2-5	TGTGCCAGCAGAGGCTGGGGGGGACAAGAGACCCAGTACTTC	CASRGWGGQETQYF
16	.	.	TRBV11-2	TRBJ2-7	TGTGCCAGCAGCTTCCGAACCGGGCAGACAGACTACGAGCAGTACTTC	CASSFRTGQTDYEQYF
16	.	.	TRBV27	TRBJ1-5	TGTGCCAGCAGTCTCGCAGGGCGAGGGGGAAATCAGCCCCAGCATTTT	CASSLAGRGGNQPQHF
14	few	TRBD1	TRBV2	TRBJ1-1	TGTGCCAGCAGTGTTTTGACAGGGAGCTCTGAAGCTTTCTTT	CASSVLTGSSEAFF
11	once	.	TRBV29-1	TRBJ2-3	TGCAGCGTTGAAGAGGCATATACGCAGTATTTT	CSVEEAYTQYF
22	.	TRBD2	TRBV3-1/TRBV3-2	TRBJ2-1	TGTGCCAGCAGCCTATACCGGACTAGCGGGGGGGCCTCGGTCCTGATATACAATGAGCAGTTCTTC	CASSLYRTSGGASVLIYNEQFF
14	.	.	TRBV7-2	TRBJ2-7	TGTGCCAGCAGCGAGGGTCCCCGCAGCTACGAGCAGTACTTC	CASSEGPRSYEQYF
12	.	TRBD2	TRBV12-5	TRBJ2-7	TGTGCTAGTGGTACCAACGGGAGGGAGCAGTACTTC	CASGTNGREQYF